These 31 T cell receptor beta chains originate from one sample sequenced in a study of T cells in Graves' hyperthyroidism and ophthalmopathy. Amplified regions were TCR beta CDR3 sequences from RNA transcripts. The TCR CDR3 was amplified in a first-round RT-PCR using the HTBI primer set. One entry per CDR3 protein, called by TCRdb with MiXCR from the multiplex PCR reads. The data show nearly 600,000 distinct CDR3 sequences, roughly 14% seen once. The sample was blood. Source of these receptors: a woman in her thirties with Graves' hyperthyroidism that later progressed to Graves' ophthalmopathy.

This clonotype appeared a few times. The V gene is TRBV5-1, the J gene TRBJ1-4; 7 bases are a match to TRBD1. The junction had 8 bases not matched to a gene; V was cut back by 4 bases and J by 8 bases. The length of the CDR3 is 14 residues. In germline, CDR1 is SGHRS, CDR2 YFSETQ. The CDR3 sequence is CASSPGQAREKLFF. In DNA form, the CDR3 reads TGCGCCAGCAGCCCCGGACAGGCACGGGAAAAACTGTTTTTT.

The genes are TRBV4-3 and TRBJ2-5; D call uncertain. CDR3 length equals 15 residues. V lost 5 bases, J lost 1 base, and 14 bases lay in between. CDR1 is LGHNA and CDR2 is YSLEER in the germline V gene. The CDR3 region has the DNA TGCGCCAGCAGCTCCAGATCAGACCTCCAAGAGACCCAGTACTTC. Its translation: CASSSRSDLQETQYF.

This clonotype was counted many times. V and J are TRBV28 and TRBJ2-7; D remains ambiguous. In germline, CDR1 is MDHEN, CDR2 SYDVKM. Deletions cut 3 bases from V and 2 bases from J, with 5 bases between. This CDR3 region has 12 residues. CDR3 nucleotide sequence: TGTGCCAGCAGTTTCCAGACCTACGAGCAGTACTTC. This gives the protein CASSFQTYEQYF.

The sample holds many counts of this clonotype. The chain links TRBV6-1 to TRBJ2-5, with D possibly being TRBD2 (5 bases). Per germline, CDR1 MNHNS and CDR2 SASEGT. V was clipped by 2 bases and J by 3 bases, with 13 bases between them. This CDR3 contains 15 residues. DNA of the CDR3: TGTGCCAGCAGTGAAAGGTGGACTGGAAAAGAGACCCAGTACTTC. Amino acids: CASSERWTGKETQYF.

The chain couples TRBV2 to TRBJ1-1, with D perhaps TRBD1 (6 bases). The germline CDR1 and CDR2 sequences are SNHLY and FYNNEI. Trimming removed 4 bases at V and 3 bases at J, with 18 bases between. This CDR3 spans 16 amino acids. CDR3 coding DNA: TGTGCCAGCAGTGGACAGGAGGGGAGTCAGGACACTGAAGCTTTCTTT. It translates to CASSGQEGSQDTEAFF.

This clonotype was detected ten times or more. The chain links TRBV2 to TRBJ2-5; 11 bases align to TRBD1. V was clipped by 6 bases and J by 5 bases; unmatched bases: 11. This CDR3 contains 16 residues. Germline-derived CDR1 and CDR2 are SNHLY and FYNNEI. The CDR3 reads CASRWEVGQGGETQYF. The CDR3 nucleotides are TGTGCCAGCAGGTGGGAGGTGGGACAGGGGGGTGAGACCCAGTACTTC. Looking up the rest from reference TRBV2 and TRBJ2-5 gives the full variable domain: EPEVTQTPSHQVTQMGQEVILRCVPISNHLYFYWYRQILGQKVEFLVSFYNNEISEKSEIFDDQFSVERPDGSNFTLKIRSTKLEDSAMYFCASRWEVGQGGETQYFGPGTRLLVL.

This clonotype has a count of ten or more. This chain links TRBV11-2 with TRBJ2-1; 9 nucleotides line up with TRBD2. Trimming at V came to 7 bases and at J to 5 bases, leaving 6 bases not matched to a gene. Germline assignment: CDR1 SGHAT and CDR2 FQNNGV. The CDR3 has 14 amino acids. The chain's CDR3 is CASNGREGNNEQFF. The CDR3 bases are TGTGCCAGCAATGGGCGGGAGGGAAACAATGAGCAGTTCTTC.

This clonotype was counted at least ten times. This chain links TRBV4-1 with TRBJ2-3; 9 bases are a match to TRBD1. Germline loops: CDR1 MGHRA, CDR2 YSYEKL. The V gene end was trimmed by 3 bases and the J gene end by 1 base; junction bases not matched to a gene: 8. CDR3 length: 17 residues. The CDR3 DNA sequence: TGCGCCAGCAGCCAGTTACAGGGGGCGGAAGGCACAGATACGCAGTATTTT. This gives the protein CASSQLQGAEGTDTQYF.

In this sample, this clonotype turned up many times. Written as DNA, the CDR3 is TGTGCCACCAGAAAGGACAGTAGTTCCTCTGGGGCCAACGTCCTGACTTTC. Translating gives CATRKDSSSSGANVLTF. The chain joins TRBV15 to TRBJ2-6; D is possibly TRBD1 (6 bases). The CDR3 runs to 17 residues. Germline CDR1 reads LNHNV; CDR2 reads YYDKDF (reference sequence). V gave up 6 bases and J gave up 0 bases, with 15 bases separating them.

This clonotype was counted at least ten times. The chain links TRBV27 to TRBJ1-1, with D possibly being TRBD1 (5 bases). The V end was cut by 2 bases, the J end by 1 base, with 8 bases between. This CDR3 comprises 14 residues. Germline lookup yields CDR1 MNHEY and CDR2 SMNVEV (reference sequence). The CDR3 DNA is TGTGCCAGCAGTTTAATACAGGCGAACACTGAAGCTTTCTTT. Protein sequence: CASSLIQANTEAFF.

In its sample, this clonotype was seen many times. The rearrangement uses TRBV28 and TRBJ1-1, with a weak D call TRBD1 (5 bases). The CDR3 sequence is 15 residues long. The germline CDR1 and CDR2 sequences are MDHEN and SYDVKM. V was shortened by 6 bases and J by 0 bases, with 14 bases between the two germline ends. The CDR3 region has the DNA TGTGCCAGCAGGAAAACGGGACGGATGAACACTGAAGCTTTCTTT. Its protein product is CASRKTGRMNTEAFF.

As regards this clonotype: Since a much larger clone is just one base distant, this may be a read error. CDR3 residues: CAGSKLAGAPHEQYF. The CDR3 region has the DNA TGTGCCGGCAGTAAACTAGCGGGAGCTCCCCACGAGCAGTACTTC. This chain connects TRBV5-5 to TRBJ2-7, with 11 positions matching TRBD2. CDR3 length equals 15 residues. In germline, CDR1 is SGHKS, CDR2 YYEKEE (reference sequence). Full variable domain (remainder filled in from reference TRBV5-5 and TRBJ2-7): DAGVTQSPTHLIKTRGQQVTLRCSPISGHKSVSWYQQVLGQGPQFIFQYYEKEERGRGNFPDRFSARQFPNYSSELNVNALLLGDSALYLCAGSKLAGAPHEQYFGPGTRLTVT.

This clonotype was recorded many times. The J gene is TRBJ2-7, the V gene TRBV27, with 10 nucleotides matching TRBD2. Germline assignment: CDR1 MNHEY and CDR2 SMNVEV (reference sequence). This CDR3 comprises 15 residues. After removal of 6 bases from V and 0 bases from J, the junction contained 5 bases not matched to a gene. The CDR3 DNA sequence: TGTGCCAGCAGCCCGGGACTAGCGTTCTCCTACGAGCAGTACTTC. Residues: CASSPGLAFSYEQYF.

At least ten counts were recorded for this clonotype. The CDR3 coding sequence is TGTGCCAGCAGCCCCCGGGTTGGTGACAATGAGCAGTTCTTC. Translated: CASSPRVGDNEQFF. V usage is TRBV13 and J usage is TRBJ2-1; D gene unclear. Germline loops: CDR1 PRHDT, CDR2 FYEKMQ (reference sequence). This CDR3 region has 14 residues. V was pared by 5 bases and J by 5 bases, with 13 bases between.

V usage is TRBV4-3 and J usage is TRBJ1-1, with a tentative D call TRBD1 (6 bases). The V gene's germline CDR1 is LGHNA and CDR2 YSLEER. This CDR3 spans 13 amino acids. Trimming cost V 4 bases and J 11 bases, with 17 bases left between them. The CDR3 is CASSLKGGGSAFF. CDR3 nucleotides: TGCGCCAGCAGCCTGAAAGGGGGAGGGTCGGCTTTCTTT.

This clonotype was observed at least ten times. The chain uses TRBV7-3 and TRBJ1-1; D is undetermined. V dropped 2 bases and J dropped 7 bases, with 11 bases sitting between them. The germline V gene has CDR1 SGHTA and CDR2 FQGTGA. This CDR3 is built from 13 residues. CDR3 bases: TGTGCCAGCAGCTTAGGGCCGAACGGTGAAGCTTTCTTT. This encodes CASSLGPNGEAFF.

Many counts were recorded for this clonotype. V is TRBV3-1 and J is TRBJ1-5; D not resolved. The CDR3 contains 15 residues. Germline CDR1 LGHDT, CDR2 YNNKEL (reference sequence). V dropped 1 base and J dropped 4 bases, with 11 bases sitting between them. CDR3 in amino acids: CASSQGYSTNQPQHF. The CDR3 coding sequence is TGTGCCAGCAGCCAAGGGTACAGCACTAATCAGCCCCAGCATTTT.

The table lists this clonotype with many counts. CDR3 sequence reads: CSAARTGPSYEQYF. CDR3 coding DNA: TGCAGTGCGGCCAGAACGGGACCCTCCTACGAGCAGTACTTC. The V call is TRBV20-1, the J call TRBJ2-7, with D possibly called TRBD1 or TRBD2 (5 bases each). Germline V gene sequence: CDR1 DFQATT, CDR2 SNEGSKA (reference sequence). The CDR3 sequence is 14 residues long. V shed 6 bases and J shed 0 bases, with 15 bases lying between them.

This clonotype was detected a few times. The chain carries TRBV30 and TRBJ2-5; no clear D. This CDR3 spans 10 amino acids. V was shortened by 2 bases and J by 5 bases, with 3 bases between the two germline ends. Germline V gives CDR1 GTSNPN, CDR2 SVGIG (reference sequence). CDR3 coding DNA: TGTGCCTGGAGTACGGAGACCCAGTACTTC. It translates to CAWSTETQYF.

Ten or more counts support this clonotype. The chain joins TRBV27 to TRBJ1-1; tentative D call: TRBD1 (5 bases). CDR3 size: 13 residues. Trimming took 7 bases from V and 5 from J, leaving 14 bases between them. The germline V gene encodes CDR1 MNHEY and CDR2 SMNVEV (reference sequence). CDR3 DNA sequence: TGTGCCAGCACCCCGGGGACGGGGACTGAAGCTTTCTTT. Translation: CASTPGTGTEAFF.

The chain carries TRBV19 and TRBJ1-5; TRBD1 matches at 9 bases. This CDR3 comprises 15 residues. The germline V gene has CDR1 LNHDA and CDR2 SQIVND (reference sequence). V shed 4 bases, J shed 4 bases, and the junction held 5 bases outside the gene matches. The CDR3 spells CASSTGTGRNQPQHF. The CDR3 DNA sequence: TGTGCCAGTAGTACCGGGACAGGGCGAAATCAGCCCCAGCATTTT.

This chain's CDR3 is CASSQRARTGSSSYEQYF. In DNA form, the CDR3 reads TGCGCCAGCAGCCAGAGGGCACGGACAGGTTCGAGCTCCTACGAGCAGTACTTC. The chain uses TRBV4-1 and TRBJ2-7; 7 bases fit TRBD1. Trimming cost V 3 bases and J 0 bases; bases outside gene matches: 14. CDR1 is MGHRA and CDR2 is YSYEKL in the germline V gene. CDR3 length equals 18 residues.

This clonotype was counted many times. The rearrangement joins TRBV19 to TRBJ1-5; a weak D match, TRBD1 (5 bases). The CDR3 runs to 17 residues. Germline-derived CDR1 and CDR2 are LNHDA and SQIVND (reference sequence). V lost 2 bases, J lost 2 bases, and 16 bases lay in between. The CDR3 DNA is TGTGCCAGTAGTATAATGTTCGGGGGACGTGGCAATCAGCCCCAGCATTTT. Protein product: CASSIMFGGRGNQPQHF.

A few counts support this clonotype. DNA of the CDR3: TGTGCCAGCAGCTTAAGGACAGAATATGGCTACACCTTC. Its translation is CASSLRTEYGYTF. V usage is TRBV7-9 and J usage is TRBJ1-2, with D perhaps TRBD1 (6 bases). This CDR3 comprises 13 residues. Trimming left V 2 bases short and J 5 bases short, with 9 bases between. In germline, CDR1 is SEHNR, CDR2 FQNEAQ (reference sequence).

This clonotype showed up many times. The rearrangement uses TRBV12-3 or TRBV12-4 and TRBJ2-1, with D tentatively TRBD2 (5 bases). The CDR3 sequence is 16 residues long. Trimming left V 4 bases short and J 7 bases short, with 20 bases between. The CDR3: CASSSSLDPLRNEQFF. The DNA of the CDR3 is TGTGCCAGCAGTTCGTCACTAGACCCTCTAAGGAATGAGCAGTTCTTC.

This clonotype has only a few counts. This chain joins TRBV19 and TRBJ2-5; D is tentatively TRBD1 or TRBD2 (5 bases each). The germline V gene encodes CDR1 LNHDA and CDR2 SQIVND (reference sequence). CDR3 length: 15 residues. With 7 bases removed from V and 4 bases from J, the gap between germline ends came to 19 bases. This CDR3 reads CASTNGETGRETQYF. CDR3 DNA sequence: TGTGCCAGTACCAATGGGGAAACGGGGCGAGAGACCCAGTACTTC.

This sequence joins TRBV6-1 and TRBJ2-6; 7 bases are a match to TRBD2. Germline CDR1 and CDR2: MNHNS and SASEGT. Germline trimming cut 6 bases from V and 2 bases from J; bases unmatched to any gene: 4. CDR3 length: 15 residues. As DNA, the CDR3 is TGTGCCAGCAGGGGGGGGGGAACTGGGGCCAACGTCCTGACTTTC. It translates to CASRGGGTGANVLTF.

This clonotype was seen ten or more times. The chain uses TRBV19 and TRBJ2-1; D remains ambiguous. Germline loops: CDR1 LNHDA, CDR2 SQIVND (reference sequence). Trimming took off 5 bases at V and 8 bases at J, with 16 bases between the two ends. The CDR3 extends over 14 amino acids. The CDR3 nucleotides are TGTGCCAGTAGTCCAAATGACTGGGCGGATGAGCAGTTCTTC. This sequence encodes CASSPNDWADEQFF.

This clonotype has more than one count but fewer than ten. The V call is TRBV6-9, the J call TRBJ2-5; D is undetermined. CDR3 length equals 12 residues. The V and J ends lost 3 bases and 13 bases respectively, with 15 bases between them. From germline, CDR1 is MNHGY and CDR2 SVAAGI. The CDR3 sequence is CASSYRNGPGYF. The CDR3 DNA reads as TGTGCCAGCAGTTACAGGAACGGGCCAGGGTACTTC.

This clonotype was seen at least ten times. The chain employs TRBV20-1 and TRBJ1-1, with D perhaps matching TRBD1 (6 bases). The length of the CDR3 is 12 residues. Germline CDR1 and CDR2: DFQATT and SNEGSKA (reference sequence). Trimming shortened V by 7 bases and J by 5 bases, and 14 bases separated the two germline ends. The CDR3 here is CSVRHRETEAFF. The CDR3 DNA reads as TGCAGTGTTAGGCACAGGGAGACTGAAGCTTTCTTT.

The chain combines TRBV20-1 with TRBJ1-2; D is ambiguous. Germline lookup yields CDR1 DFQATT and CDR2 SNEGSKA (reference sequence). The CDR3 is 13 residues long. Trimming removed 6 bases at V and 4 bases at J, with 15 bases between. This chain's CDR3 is CSALEGSPYGYTF. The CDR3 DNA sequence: TGCAGTGCCCTAGAAGGGTCACCCTATGGCTACACCTTC.